These 18 T cell receptor beta chains were all obtained from the same sample, sequenced in a study of blood T cell repertoires in COVID-19. Repertoires were generated with immunoSEQ multiplex PCR, while TCRdb's copy carries only in-frame clones and drops some. The repertoire includes 200,000 to 250,000 clones, less than 90% of them detected once, and 18% sits in the top ten. Sequenced input: peripheral blood. These receptors all come from an elderly woman with active or convalescent COVID-19.

This chain joins TRBV15 and TRBJ1-5, with 8 bases matching TRBD1. The CDR3 is made up of 16 amino acids. The germline gives CDR1 LNHNV, CDR2 YYDKDF (reference sequence). V lost 3 bases, J lost 9 bases, and 13 bases stayed unmatched. CDR3 residues: CATSRAGTGGLGPQHF. In DNA form, the CDR3 reads TGTGCCACCAGCAGGGCTGGGACAGGCGGTCTTGGGCCCCAGCATTTT.

The chain has TRBV29-1 and TRBJ2-4; D uncertain. The CDR3 has 13 residues. Germline V gene lookup returns CDR1 SQVTM and CDR2 ANQGSEA. Trimming removed 5 bases from V and 2 bases from J, with 10 bases in between. The CDR3 DNA sequence: TGCAGCGTTCCTTCGGGTACCAAAAACATTCAGTACTTC. Its protein product is CSVPSGTKNIQYF.

This chain uses TRBV6-2 or TRBV6-3 with TRBJ2-7; TRBD1 agrees at 8 bases. The CDR3 length is 18 residues. Germline V CDR1 and CDR2: MNHEY, SVGEGT. With V trimmed by 2 bases and J by 4 bases, 16 bases remained unmatched. The CDR3 sequence: CASSYPTTGQGRTYEQYF. CDR3 in DNA: TGTGCCAGCAGTTACCCGACGACAGGACAGGGACGGACATACGAGCAGTACTTC.

The chain links TRBV7-2 to TRBJ2-7; 14 positions match TRBD2. Germline trimming cut 5 bases from V and 0 bases from J; bases unmatched to any gene: 12. The germline gives CDR1 SGHTA, CDR2 FQGNSA. This CDR3 is 19 amino acids long. The CDR3 DNA reads as TGTGCCAGCAGCCTCCGAGGGACTAGCGGGGGAGAAAGCTCCTACGAGCAGTACTTC. This sequence encodes CASSLRGTSGGESSYEQYF.

The chain joins TRBV7-3 to TRBJ1-2; perhaps TRBD1 as D (5 bases). CDR3 length: 14 residues. Germline values: CDR1 SGHTA, CDR2 FQGTGA. Trimming pared 5 bases from V and 6 bases from J, leaving 16 bases between. The CDR3 bases are TGTGCCAGCAGCACCTCAGGGTCTGGCGATGGCTACACCTTC. Its protein product is CASSTSGSGDGYTF. The full variable domain, rest sourced from reference TRBV7-3 and TRBJ1-2, is GAGVSQTPSNKVTEKGKYVELRCDPISGHTALYWYRQSLGQGPEFLIYFQGTGAADDSGLPNDRFFAVRPEGSVSTLKIQRTERGDSAVYLCASSTSGSGDGYTFGSGTRLTVV.

This rearrangement joins TRBV27 to TRBJ1-1, with TRBD1 matching over 8 bases. V lost 4 bases, J lost 5 bases, and 3 bases stayed unmatched. CDR1 is MNHEY and CDR2 is SMNVEV in the germline V gene (reference sequence). The CDR3 spans 13 residues. The DNA of the CDR3 is TGTGCCAGCAGTTACAGGGGGGGGACTGAAGCTTTCTTT. This gives the protein CASSYRGGTEAFF.

The chain is built from TRBV9 and TRBJ1-4; maybe TRBD1 (6 bases). This CDR3 spans 14 amino acids. The germline V and J ends were trimmed by 4 bases and 6 bases, with 13 bases remaining between them. Germline CDR1 and CDR2: SGDLS and YYNGEE. CDR3 nucleotides: TGTGCCAGCAGCTACAGGGCTAACGATGAAAAACTGTTTTTT. The encoded protein is CASSYRANDEKLFF.

V and J are TRBV9 and TRBJ1-2, with D perhaps TRBD1 (5 bases). Trimming left V 0 bases short and J 10 bases short, with 13 bases between. Per germline, CDR1 SGDLS and CDR2 YYNGEE. The CDR3 is made up of 13 amino acids. The CDR3 here is CASSVETGAPYTF. CDR3 coding DNA: TGTGCCAGCAGCGTAGAAACAGGTGCGCCCTACACCTTC.

This clone was detected once. The chain uses TRBV5-1 and TRBJ2-3; TRBD2 matches at 14 bases. Looked up from germline, CDR1 is SGHRS and CDR2 is YFSETQ. J was trimmed by 5 bases and V by 3 bases; bases with no gene match: 11. The CDR3 sequence is 18 residues long. The chain's CDR3 is CASSWTSGGHAGGDTQYF. CDR3 nucleotides: TGCGCCAGCAGCTGGACTAGCGGGGGGCACGCCGGTGGAGATACGCAGTATTTT.

The genes are TRBV12-5 and TRBJ2-2; 9 bases are a match to TRBD1. Trimming cost V 6 bases and J 2 bases; bases outside gene matches: 1. Looked up from germline, CDR1 is LGHNT and CDR2 is FRNRAP. The CDR3 spans 14 residues. This CDR3 reads CASGGQGNTGELFF. In DNA, the CDR3 is TGTGCTAGTGGGGGACAGGGTAACACCGGGGAGCTGTTTTTT. Complete variable domain (other parts from reference TRBV12-5 and TRBJ2-2): DARVTQTPRHKVTEMGQEVTMRCQPILGHNTVFWYRQTMMQGLELLAYFRNRAPLDDSGMPKDRFSAEMPDATLATLKIQPSEPRDSAVYFCASGGQGNTGELFFGEGSRLTVL.

The chain recombines TRBV7-2 with TRBJ1-2, with 8 bases lining up with TRBD1. The CDR3 has 15 residues. The germline V gene has CDR1 SGHTA and CDR2 FQGNSA. V lost 2 bases, J lost 2 bases, and 4 bases stayed unmatched. The CDR3 DNA reads TGTGCCAGCAGCTTACGGACAGGGTCCAACTATGGCTACACCTTC. Its translation: CASSLRTGSNYGYTF.

The J gene is TRBJ2-3, the V gene TRBV9; TRBD1 might be the D (6 bases). Trimming removed 0 bases at V and 3 bases at J, with 14 bases between. Germline values: CDR1 SGDLS, CDR2 YYNGEE. The CDR3 spans 16 residues. Written as DNA, the CDR3 is TGTGCCAGCAGCGTAGGGGGGCGTCCGGGGACAGATACGCAGTATTTT. Translating it yields CASSVGGRPGTDTQYF.

The V call is TRBV4-3, the J call TRBJ2-7, with unresolved D. The CDR3 has 16 amino acids. Deletions cut 0 bases from V and 4 bases from J, with 16 bases between. Germline assignment: CDR1 LGHNA and CDR2 YSLEER. CDR3 loop: CASSQDLAEKQYEQYF. DNA for the CDR3: TGCGCCAGCAGCCAAGATCTGGCGGAAAAACAATACGAGCAGTACTTC.

The V call is TRBV10-3, the J call TRBJ1-6; perhaps TRBD1 as D (5 bases). V was trimmed by 10 bases and J by 10 bases, leaving 17 bases between them. The V gene's germline CDR1 is ENHRY and CDR2 SYGVKD. The CDR3 length is 13 residues. The CDR3 spells CATLGDRGSPLHF. The CDR3 DNA reads TGTGCCACCCTTGGAGACAGAGGCTCACCCCTCCACTTT.

V and J are TRBV7-2 and TRBJ1-3, with D tentatively TRBD1 (5 bases). The V gene's germline CDR1 is SGHTA and CDR2 FQGNSA. The CDR3 sequence is 17 residues long. V lost 2 bases and J 4 bases, leaving 18 bases between the germline ends. For the CDR3, the DNA is TGTGCCAGCAGCTTAAGGAGCCAGGGTAATCCCGGAAACACCATATATTTT. As protein: CASSLRSQGNPGNTIYF.

This clone was seen just once. This chain uses TRBV10-3 with TRBJ1-6, with D maybe TRBD1 (6 bases). Germline CDR1 is ENHRY and CDR2 is SYGVKD. V was pared by 2 bases and J by 5 bases, with 10 bases between. The CDR3 length is 15 residues. CDR3 DNA sequence: TGTGCCATCAGTGAGGGGGGCAGAAATAATTCACCCCTCCACTTT. This translates into CAISEGGRNNSPLHF.

J is TRBJ1-5 and V is TRBV19, with 11 bases fitting TRBD1. There are 13 residues in the CDR3. Germline CDR1 and CDR2: LNHDA and SQIVND (reference sequence). V lost 4 bases, J lost 9 bases, and 2 bases stayed unmatched. Here the CDR3 DNA reads TGTGCCAGTAGTACCGGGACAGGGGGGCCCCAGCATTTT. Translating it yields CASSTGTGGPQHF.

The chain combines TRBV15 with TRBJ1-4; D unclear. The CDR3 has 15 amino acids. CDR1 LNHNV and CDR2 YYDKDF come from the germline V gene (reference sequence). V was pared by 1 base and J by 13 bases, with 19 bases between. The CDR3 sequence is CATSRAERPGVRLFF. The CDR3 nucleotides are TGTGCCACCAGCAGAGCAGAAAGGCCCGGGGTAAGACTGTTTTTT. Supplemented by reference TRBV15 and TRBJ1-4, the full variable domain reads DAMVIQNPRYQVTQFGKPVTLSCSQTLNHNVMYWYQQKSSQAPKLLFHYYDKDFNNEADTPDNFQSRRPNTSFCFLDIRSPGLGDTAMYLCATSRAERPGVRLFFGSGTQLSVL.